These 27 T cell receptor beta chains share one sample of origin, sequenced in a study of metastatic and nonmetastatic thyroid tumors. Nobody among the patients had been given any treatment before thyroid surgery. TCRdb reprocessed the PCR reads using MiXCR. The sample carries about 93,000 clones, about 13% recorded once. The material sequenced was blood. The receptors here all came from a female donor with papillary thyroid cancer or a benign thyroid nodule (not recorded which). Some clones in this sample may be carry-over from other donors' samples.

As for this clone: Compared with germline, one end of the junction differs, possibly owing to a read error. The genes are TRBV4-3 and TRBJ2-2; unclear D gene. Looked up from germline, CDR1 is LGHNA and CDR2 is YSLEER. This CDR3 has 14 amino acids. The CDR3 is CASSQDYRTVEQFF. The CDR3 DNA follows: TGCGCCAGCAGCCAAGATTATAGGACCGTGGAGCAGTTTTTT.

This clone has more than one count but fewer than ten. The chain joins TRBV28 to TRBJ2-3, with 7 bases fitting TRBD1. Germline lookup yields CDR1 MDHEN and CDR2 SYDVKM. The junction had 5 bases not matched to a gene; V was cut back by 6 bases and J by 2 bases. CDR3 length equals 14 residues. The CDR3 nucleotides are TGTGCCAGCAGCCGGGACAGCTACACAGATACGCAGTATTTT. This gives the protein CASSRDSYTDTQYF.

Ten or more counts support this clone. The chain links TRBV3-1 to TRBJ1-3; 7 bases align to TRBD1. The CDR3 has 14 amino acids. Germline lookup yields CDR1 LGHDT and CDR2 YNNKEL (reference sequence). Trimming at V came to 4 bases and at J to 3 bases, leaving 3 bases not matched to a gene. As DNA, the CDR3 is TGTGCCAGCAGCCCACAGGGGCTTGGAAACACCATATATTTT. Translation gives CASSPQGLGNTIYF.

This clone was observed many times. V and J are TRBV6-1 and TRBJ1-3; D gene ambiguous. The germline V and J ends were trimmed by 6 bases and 3 bases, with 9 bases remaining between them. The CDR3 has 13 amino acids. The germline V gene has CDR1 MNHNS and CDR2 SASEGT. The chain's CDR3 is CASSLSFGNTIYF. The CDR3 DNA reads TGTGCCAGCAGCCTCAGTTTTGGAAACACCATATATTTT.

This clone was found many times. This chain links TRBV5-6 with TRBJ1-2; no clear D gene. CDR3 length: 14 amino acids. With 1 base removed from V and 0 bases from J, the gap between germline ends came to 7 bases. The germline gives CDR1 SGHDT, CDR2 YYEEEE. The DNA for the CDR3 is TGTGCCAGCAGCTTGAGGGCAACTAACTATGGCTACACCTTC. Encoded protein: CASSLRATNYGYTF.

This clone was picked up many times. The same CDR3 can be traced to other DNA sequences in this sample. This chain connects TRBV6-1 to TRBJ2-1; a weak D match, TRBD1 (5 bases). Germline CDR1 and CDR2: MNHNS and SASEGT. The CDR3 extends over 11 amino acids. Trimming stripped 2 bases from V and 9 bases from J, with 5 bases between. CDR3 sequence (DNA): TGTGCCAGCAGTGAAAGGGGTGAGCAGTTCTTC. This encodes CASSERGEQFF.

This clone has at least ten counts. This chain connects TRBV2 to TRBJ2-3, with 8 bases lining up with TRBD2. The germline gives CDR1 SNHLY, CDR2 FYNNEI. V trimming: 4 bases; J trimming: 4 bases; junction bases outside the gene matches: 7. This CDR3 contains 15 residues. CDR3 protein: CASSGLETSADTQYF. In nucleotides, the CDR3 is TGTGCCAGCAGTGGACTTGAGACTAGCGCAGATACGCAGTATTTT.

This clone has a count of ten or more. V usage is TRBV14 and J usage is TRBJ1-1; D is undetermined. V was clipped by 6 bases and J by 5 bases, with 7 bases between them. Germline lookup yields CDR1 SGHDN and CDR2 FVKESK. The CDR3 runs 11 residues. CDR3 nucleotides: TGTGCCAGCAGACGGGGTACTGAAGCTTTCTTT. Amino acid sequence: CASRRGTEAFF.

This clone has at least ten counts. The chain combines TRBV12-5 with TRBJ2-5; the D call may be TRBD1 or TRBD2 (5 bases each). The germline V gene has CDR1 LGHNT and CDR2 FRNRAP. This CDR3 is 13 amino acids long. V dropped 2 bases and J dropped 7 bases, with 11 bases sitting between them. In DNA form, the CDR3 reads TGTGCTAGTGGTTTGTCCGGGGCAGGGACCCAGTACTTC. Protein: CASGLSGAGTQYF.

This clone came up many times. The chain joins TRBV25-1 to TRBJ1-4; D is ambiguous. The CDR3 runs to 14 residues. Germline V gives CDR1 MGHDK, CDR2 SYGVNS. With 3 bases removed from V and 5 bases from J, the gap between germline ends came to 10 bases. CDR3 nucleotides: TGTGCCAGCAGTGACAATCGGAAGAATGAAAAACTGTTTTTT. Encoded protein: CASSDNRKNEKLFF.

This clone was counted ten times or more. The chain joins TRBV2 to TRBJ2-7, with 9 nucleotides matching TRBD2. This CDR3 comprises 17 residues. Germline CDR1 and CDR2: SNHLY and FYNNEI. V lost 5 bases to trimming and J lost 2 bases; unmatched junction nucleotides: 13. CDR3 amino acids: CASSPPLGSGSPYEQYF. In nucleotides, the CDR3 is TGTGCCAGCAGTCCGCCCCTTGGTAGCGGGAGCCCCTACGAGCAGTACTTC.

Points on this clone: The sample holds other DNA sequences that translate to the same CDR3. The gene calls are TRBV5-6 and TRBJ2-3; D gene unclear. Trimming took 7 bases from V and 2 from J, leaving 17 bases between them. The CDR3 totals 15 residues. Germline loops: CDR1 SGHDT, CDR2 YYEEEE. CDR3 sequence: CASSTAGGPTDTQYF. The CDR3 coding sequence is TGTGCCAGCTCCACCGCCGGTGGGCCCACAGATACGCAGTATTTT.

As concerns this clone: A junction end diverges from the germline sequence, so it may reflect a read error. The chain has TRBV28 and TRBJ1-1, with D tentatively TRBD1 (5 bases). This CDR3 is 15 amino acids long. Germline V gene data show CDR1 as MDHEN and CDR2 as SYDVKM. The CDR3 region is CAISPSTGGHTEAFF. The DNA of the CDR3 is TGTGCCATCAGTCCCTCTACGGGGGGTCACACTGAAGCTTTCTTT.

This clone was picked up many times. The same CDR3 is also encoded by other DNA sequences in this sample. This sequence joins TRBV3-1 and TRBJ2-1, with D uncertain. Germline loops: CDR1 LGHDT, CDR2 YNNKEL (reference sequence). Trimming took off 1 base at V and 7 bases at J, with 11 bases between the two ends. The CDR3 has 14 residues. Here the CDR3 reads CASSQVSHRNEQFF. CDR3 in DNA: TGTGCCAGCAGCCAAGTCTCCCATCGGAATGAGCAGTTCTTC.

V gene TRBV6-1 combines with J gene TRBJ2-7; D may be TRBD1 (6 bases). The CDR3 loop spans 17 amino acids. The V and J ends lost 7 bases and 2 bases respectively, with 24 bases between them. The germline V gene encodes CDR1 MNHNS and CDR2 SASEGT. CDR3 sequence reads: CASIPVSFRDRPYEQYF. CDR3 coding DNA: TGTGCCAGCATCCCTGTATCCTTCCGCGACAGGCCCTACGAGCAGTACTTC.

This clone was seen many times. The chain employs TRBV20-1 and TRBJ1-1, with 8 nucleotides matching TRBD1. Unmatched junction bases numbered 9, after V lost 4 bases and J lost 11 bases. The CDR3 is 12 amino acids. Germline assignment: CDR1 DFQATT and CDR2 SNEGSKA (reference sequence). As DNA, the CDR3 is TGCAGTGCTAAATCAGGGGGCGCTAGGGCTTTCTTT. Its protein product is CSAKSGGARAFF.

This clone came up many times. In nucleotides, the CDR3 is TGTGCCAGCAGCTTAGTAGGGACTAGCGAAGGCAATGAGCAGTTCTTC. It is translated as CASSLVGTSEGNEQFF. The chain carries TRBV7-2 and TRBJ2-1; 10 bases map to TRBD2. The CDR3 runs 16 residues. Germline CDR1 and CDR2: SGHTA and FQGNSA. J gave up 6 bases and V 1 base, and 6 bases lay outside the gene matches.

This clone was seen ten or more times. This chain joins TRBV19 and TRBJ2-1, with 7 bases aligning to TRBD2. The CDR3 runs 15 residues. Trimming cost V 5 bases and J 3 bases; bases outside gene matches: 7. CDR1 and CDR2 from the germline V gene are LNHDA and SQIVND (reference sequence). The chain's CDR3 is CASSPGLQGYNEQFF. DNA of the CDR3: TGTGCCAGTAGTCCGGGACTACAAGGCTACAATGAGCAGTTCTTC. Drawing the rest from reference TRBV19 and TRBJ2-1, the complete variable domain is DGGITQSPKYLFRKEGQNVTLSCEQNLNHDAMYWYRQDPGQGLRLIYYSQIVNDFQKGDIAEGYSVSREKKESFPLTVTSAQKNPTAFYLCASSPGLQGYNEQFFGPGTRLTVL.

Worth noting for this clone: A much more abundant neighbour one base away suggests this may be a read error. Other nucleotide sequences in the sample specify the same CDR3. CDR3 protein: CSANTILTDTQYF. CDR3 bases: TGCAGTGCAAATACGATCCTAACAGATACGCAGTATTTT. The chain links TRBV20-1 to TRBJ2-3, with unresolved D. Germline CDR1 reads DFQATT; CDR2 reads SNEGSKA (reference sequence). The CDR3 sequence is 13 residues long. The V and J ends lost 6 bases and 3 bases respectively, with 13 bases between them.

This clone was seen many times. The chain recombines TRBV7-8 with TRBJ2-1, with TRBD2 matching 13 bases. The length of the CDR3 is 14 residues. The J segment lost 10 bases and the V segment lost 5 bases, leaving 5 bases of the junction unmatched. From germline, CDR1 is SGHVS and CDR2 FQNEAQ. Written as DNA, the CDR3 is TGTGCCAGCAGCCCCGGACTAGCGGGAGTGGAGCAGTTCTTC. Translated: CASSPGLAGVEQFF.

A few counts support this clone. This could be a read error, since a much larger clone is one nucleotide away. This rearrangement joins TRBV19 to TRBJ2-2; tentatively, D is TRBD1 (6 bases). The CDR3 length is 14 residues. Germline-derived CDR1 and CDR2 are LNHDA and SQIVND (reference sequence). This chain's CDR3 is CASSIWGLDVELSF. In nucleotides, the CDR3 is TGTGCCAGTAGTATCTGGGGGCTGGACGTGGAGCTGTCTTTT.

This clone was observed many times. The chain recombines TRBV7-9 with TRBJ1-1, with a possible D match to TRBD1 (5 bases). Trimming stripped 2 bases from V and 3 bases from J, with 7 bases between. Germline V CDR1 and CDR2: SEHNR, FQNEAQ (reference sequence). CDR3 length: 13 residues. CDR3 in DNA: TGTGCCAGCAGCTTAATAGGGGACACTGAAGCTTTCTTT. It encodes CASSLIGDTEAFF. Full variable domain (missing parts from reference TRBV7-9 and TRBJ1-1): DTGVSQNPRHKITKRGQNVTFRCDPISEHNRLYWYRQTLGQGPEFLTYFQNEAQLEKSRLLSDRFSAERPKGSFSTLEIQRTEQGDSAMYLCASSLIGDTEAFFGQGTRLTVV.

In its sample, this clone was seen many times. CDR3 in DNA: TGTGCCAGCAGCTCGAGCAGTGGGCGAGGCCGCATGAACACTGAAGCTTTCTTT. It is translated as CASSSSSGRGRMNTEAFF. The chain employs TRBV11-2 and TRBJ1-1; D is unresolved. CDR1 and CDR2 from the germline V gene are SGHAT and FQNNGV. The CDR3 spans 18 residues. V was trimmed by 4 bases and J by 0 bases, leaving 21 bases between them.

This clone was recorded many times. The gene calls are TRBV20-1 and TRBJ1-5; D is undetermined. The germline V gene has CDR1 DFQATT and CDR2 SNEGSKA (reference sequence). CDR3 length equals 12 residues. The V gene lost 3 bases and the J gene lost 9 bases, with 12 bases spanning the gap. Written as DNA, the CDR3 is TGCAGTGCTAGGAGAGATATGGGGCCCCAGCATTTT. It is translated as CSARRDMGPQHF.

This clone was recorded many times. V and J are TRBV7-3 and TRBJ2-3; D remains ambiguous. V dropped 1 base and J dropped 0 bases, with 5 bases sitting between them. From germline, CDR1 is SGHTA and CDR2 FQGTGA. The CDR3 runs 14 residues. DNA for the CDR3: TGTGCCAGCAGCTTAAGTGTGAGCACAGATACGCAGTATTTT. It encodes CASSLSVSTDTQYF.

This clone was observed many times. The gene calls are TRBV7-2 and TRBJ2-1; D unclear. CDR1 is SGHTA, CDR2 FQGNSA, per germline. The CDR3 is 14 residues long. With 1 base removed from V and 5 bases from J, the gap between germline ends came to 9 bases. This CDR3 reads CASSLVLGDNEQFF. For the CDR3, the DNA is TGTGCCAGCAGCTTAGTTTTAGGCGACAATGAGCAGTTCTTC.

This clone has ten or more counts. CDR3 region: CASSQDFFGTRGETQYF. Written as DNA, the CDR3 is TGTGCCAGCAGCCAAGATTTCTTCGGGACTAGGGGGGAGACCCAGTACTTC. The V and J genes are TRBV3-1 and TRBJ2-5; TRBD2 aligns across 8 bases. The germline CDR1 and CDR2 sequences are LGHDT and YNNKEL (reference sequence). The CDR3 runs 17 residues. J lost 5 bases, V lost 0 bases, and 11 bases had no gene match.